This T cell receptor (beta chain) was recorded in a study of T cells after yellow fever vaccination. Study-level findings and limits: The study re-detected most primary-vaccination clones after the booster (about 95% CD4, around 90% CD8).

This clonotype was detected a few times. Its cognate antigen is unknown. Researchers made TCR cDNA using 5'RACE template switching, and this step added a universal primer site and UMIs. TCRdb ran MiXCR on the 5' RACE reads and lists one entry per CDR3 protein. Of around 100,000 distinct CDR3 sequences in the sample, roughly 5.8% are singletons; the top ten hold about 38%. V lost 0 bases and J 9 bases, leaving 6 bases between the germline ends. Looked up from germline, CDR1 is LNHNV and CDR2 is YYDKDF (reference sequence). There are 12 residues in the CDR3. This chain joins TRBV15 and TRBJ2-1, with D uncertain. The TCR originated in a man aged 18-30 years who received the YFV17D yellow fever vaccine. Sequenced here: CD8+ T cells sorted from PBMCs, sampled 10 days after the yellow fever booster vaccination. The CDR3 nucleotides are TGTGCCACCAGCAGAGATGTGGCTGAGCAGTTCTTC. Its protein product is CATSRDVAEQFF. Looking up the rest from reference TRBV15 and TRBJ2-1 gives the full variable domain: DAMVIQNPRYQVTQFGKPVTLSCSQTLNHNVMYWYQQKSSQAPKLLFHYYDKDFNNEADTPDNFQSRRPNTSFCFLDIRSPGLGDTAMYLCATSRDVAEQFFGPGTRLTVL.